The sequence of this TCR beta chain was determined in a study of blood T cell repertoires in COVID-19. About the research overall: Acute-phase and convalescent COVID-19 samples originated in the United States, Italy and Spain. In each case, the material was cDNA or gDNA derived from T cells, B-cell-depleted T cells, or PBMCs.

In the original workflow: Estimated nucleated cell counts came from reference gene primer amplification. Libraries were prepared by immunoSEQ multiplex PCR; TCRdb keeps only in-frame clonotypes and omits some of them. Clone size and V and J calls were adopted from that table, with D and trimming inferred from the DNA. The sample lists 90,000 to 120,000 clones; roughly 92% were seen once. CDR1 is KGHDR and CDR2 is SFDVKD in the germline V gene. This CDR3 has 16 amino acids. Trimming took 2 bases from V and 6 from J; bases not matched to a gene: 9. This TCR was recovered from a man between 65 and 85 years old with acute or convalescent COVID-19. The sequencing sample was made of peripheral blood. J is TRBJ2-1 and V is TRBV24-1, with TRBD2 identical over 7 bases. Here the CDR3 reads CATSDWGGVRTNEQFF. In DNA form, the CDR3 reads TGTGCCACCAGTGATTGGGGGGGGGTGCGAACCAATGAGCAGTTCTTC.